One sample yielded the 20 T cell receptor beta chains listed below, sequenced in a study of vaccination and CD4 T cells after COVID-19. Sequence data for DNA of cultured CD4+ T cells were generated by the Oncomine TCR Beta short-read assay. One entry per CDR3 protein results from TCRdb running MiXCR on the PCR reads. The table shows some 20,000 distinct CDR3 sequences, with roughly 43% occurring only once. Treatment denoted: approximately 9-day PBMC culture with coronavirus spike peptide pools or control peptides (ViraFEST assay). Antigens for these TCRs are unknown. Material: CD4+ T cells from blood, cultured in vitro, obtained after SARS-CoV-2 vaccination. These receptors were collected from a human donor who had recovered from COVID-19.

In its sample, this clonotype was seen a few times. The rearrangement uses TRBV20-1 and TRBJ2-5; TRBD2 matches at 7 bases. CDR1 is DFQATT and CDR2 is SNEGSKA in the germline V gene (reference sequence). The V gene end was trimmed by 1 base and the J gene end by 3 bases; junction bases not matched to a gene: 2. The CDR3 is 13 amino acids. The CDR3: CSARVAGEETQYF. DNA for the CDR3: TGCAGTGCTAGAGTTGCGGGGGAAGAGACCCAGTACTTC.

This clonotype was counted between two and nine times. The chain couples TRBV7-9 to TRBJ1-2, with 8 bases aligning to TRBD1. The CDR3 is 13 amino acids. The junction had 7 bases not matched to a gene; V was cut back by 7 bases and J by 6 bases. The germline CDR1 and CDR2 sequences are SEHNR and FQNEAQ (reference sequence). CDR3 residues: CASIPETGDGYTF. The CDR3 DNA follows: TGTGCCAGCATCCCCGAGACAGGGGATGGCTACACCTTC.

CDR3 sequence: CSASYVAGGGEQYF. The CDR3, as DNA: TGCAGTGCTAGTTACGTAGCGGGAGGCGGCGAGCAGTACTTC. The chain has TRBV20-1 and TRBJ2-7; the match to TRBD2 covers 10 bases. Trimming cost V 3 bases and J 6 bases; bases outside gene matches: 8. Germline V CDR1 and CDR2: DFQATT, SNEGSKA (reference sequence). The CDR3 has 14 residues.

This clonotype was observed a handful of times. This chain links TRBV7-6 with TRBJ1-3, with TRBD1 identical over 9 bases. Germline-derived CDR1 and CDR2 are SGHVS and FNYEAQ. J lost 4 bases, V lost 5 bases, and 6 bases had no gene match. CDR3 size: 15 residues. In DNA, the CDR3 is TGTGCCAGCAGCGTCCGGACAGGGGCAGGAAACACCATATATTTT. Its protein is CASSVRTGAGNTIYF.

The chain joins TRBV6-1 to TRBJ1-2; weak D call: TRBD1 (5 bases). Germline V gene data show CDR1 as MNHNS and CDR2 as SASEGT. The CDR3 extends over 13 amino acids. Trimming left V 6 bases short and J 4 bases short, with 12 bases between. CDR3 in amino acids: CASSGDGIYGYTF. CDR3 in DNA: TGTGCCAGCAGCGGGGACGGGATCTATGGCTACACCTTC.

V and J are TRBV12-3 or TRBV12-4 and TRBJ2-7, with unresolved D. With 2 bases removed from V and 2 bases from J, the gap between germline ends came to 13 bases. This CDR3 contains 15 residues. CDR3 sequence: CASSLKGGNPYEQYF. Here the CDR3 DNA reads TGTGCCAGCAGTTTAAAAGGTGGGAACCCCTACGAGCAGTACTTC.

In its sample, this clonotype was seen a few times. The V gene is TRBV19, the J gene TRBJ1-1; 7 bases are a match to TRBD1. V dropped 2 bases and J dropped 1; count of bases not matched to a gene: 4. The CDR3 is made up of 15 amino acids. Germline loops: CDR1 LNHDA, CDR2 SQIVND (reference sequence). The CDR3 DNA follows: TGTGCCAGTAGTATAACCCGGGACAGGAACACTGAAGCTTTCTTT. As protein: CASSITRDRNTEAFF.

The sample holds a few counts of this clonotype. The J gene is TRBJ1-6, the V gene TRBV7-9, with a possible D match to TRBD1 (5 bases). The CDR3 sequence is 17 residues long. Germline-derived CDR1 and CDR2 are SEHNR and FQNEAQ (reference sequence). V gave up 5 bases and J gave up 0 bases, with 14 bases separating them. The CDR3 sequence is CASSRGTVSSYNSPLHF. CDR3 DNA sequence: TGTGCCAGCAGCCGAGGGACGGTGAGCTCCTATAATTCACCCCTCCACTTT.

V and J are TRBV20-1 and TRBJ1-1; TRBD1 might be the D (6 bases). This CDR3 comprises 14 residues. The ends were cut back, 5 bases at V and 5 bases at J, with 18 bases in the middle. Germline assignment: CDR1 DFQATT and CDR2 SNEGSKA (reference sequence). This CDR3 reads CSAFWGGGVTEAFF. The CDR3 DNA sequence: TGCAGTGCTTTTTGGGGGGGCGGGGTTACTGAAGCTTTCTTT.

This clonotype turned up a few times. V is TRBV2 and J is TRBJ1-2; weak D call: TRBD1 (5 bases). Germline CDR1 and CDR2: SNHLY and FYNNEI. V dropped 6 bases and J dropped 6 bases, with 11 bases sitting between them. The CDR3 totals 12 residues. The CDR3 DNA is TGTGCCAGCAGAGGGGACGGCCATGGCTACACCTTC. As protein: CASRGDGHGYTF.

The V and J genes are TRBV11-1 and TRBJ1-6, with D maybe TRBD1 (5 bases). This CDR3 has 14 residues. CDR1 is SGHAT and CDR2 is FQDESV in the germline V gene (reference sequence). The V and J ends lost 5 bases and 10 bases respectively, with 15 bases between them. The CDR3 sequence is CASSVRSGRSPLHF. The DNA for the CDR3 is TGTGCCAGCAGCGTAAGGTCAGGGAGATCACCCCTCCACTTT.

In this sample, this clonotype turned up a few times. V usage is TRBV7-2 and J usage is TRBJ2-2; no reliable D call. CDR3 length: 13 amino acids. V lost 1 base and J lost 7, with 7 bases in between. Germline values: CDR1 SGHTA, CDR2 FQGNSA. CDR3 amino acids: CASSLDSGGELFF. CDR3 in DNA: TGTGCCAGCAGCTTAGACTCTGGCGGGGAGCTGTTTTTT.

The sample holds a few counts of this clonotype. CDR3 DNA: TGTGCCAGTAGTTGGGGCGGGGGAAGGACCGGGGAGCTGTTTTTT. The encoded protein is CASSWGGGRTGELFF. This rearrangement joins TRBV19 to TRBJ2-2; 7 nucleotides align to TRBD2. Per germline, CDR1 LNHDA and CDR2 SQIVND (reference sequence). The CDR3 extends over 15 amino acids. V trimming: 5 bases; J trimming: 5 bases; junction bases outside the gene matches: 8.

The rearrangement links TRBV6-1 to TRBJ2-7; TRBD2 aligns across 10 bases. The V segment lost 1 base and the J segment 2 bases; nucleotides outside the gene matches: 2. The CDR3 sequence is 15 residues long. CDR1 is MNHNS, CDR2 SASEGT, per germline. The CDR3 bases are TGTGCCAGCAGTGAAGGGGGACTAGCGCCCTACGAGCAGTACTTC. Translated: CASSEGGLAPYEQYF.

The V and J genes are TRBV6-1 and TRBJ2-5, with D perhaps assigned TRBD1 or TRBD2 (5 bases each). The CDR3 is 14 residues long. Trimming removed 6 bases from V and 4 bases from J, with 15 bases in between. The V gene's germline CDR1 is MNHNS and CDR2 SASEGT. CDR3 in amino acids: CASSSGPGPETQYF. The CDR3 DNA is TGTGCCAGCAGCTCCGGACCGGGACCAGAGACCCAGTACTTC.

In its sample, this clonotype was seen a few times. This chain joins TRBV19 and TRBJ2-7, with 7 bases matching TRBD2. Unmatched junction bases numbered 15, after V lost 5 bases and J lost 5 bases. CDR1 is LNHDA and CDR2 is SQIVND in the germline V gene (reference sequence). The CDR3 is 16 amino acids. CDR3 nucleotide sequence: TGTGCCAGTAGTCCCGGGGGGTGGCGGATACCTAACGAGCAGTACTTC. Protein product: CASSPGGWRIPNEQYF.

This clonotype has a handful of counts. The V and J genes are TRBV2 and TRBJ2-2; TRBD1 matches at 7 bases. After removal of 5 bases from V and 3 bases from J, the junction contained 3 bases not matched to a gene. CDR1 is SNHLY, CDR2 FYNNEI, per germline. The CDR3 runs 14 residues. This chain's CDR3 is CASSRDSHTGELFF. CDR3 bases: TGTGCCAGCAGTCGGGACAGCCACACCGGGGAGCTGTTTTTT.

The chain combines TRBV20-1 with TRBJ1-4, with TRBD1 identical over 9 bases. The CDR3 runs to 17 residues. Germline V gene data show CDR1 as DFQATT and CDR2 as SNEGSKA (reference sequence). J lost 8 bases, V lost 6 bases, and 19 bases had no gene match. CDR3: CSARLRDRVRYGEKLFF. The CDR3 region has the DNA TGCAGTGCGCGCCTTCGGGACAGGGTACGCTATGGGGAAAAACTGTTTTTT.

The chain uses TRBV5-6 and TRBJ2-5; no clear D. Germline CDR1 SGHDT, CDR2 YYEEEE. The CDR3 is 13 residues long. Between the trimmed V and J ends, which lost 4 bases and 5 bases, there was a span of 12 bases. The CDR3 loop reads CASSLPSRETQYF. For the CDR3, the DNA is TGTGCCAGCAGCCTCCCGTCCCGGGAGACCCAGTACTTC.

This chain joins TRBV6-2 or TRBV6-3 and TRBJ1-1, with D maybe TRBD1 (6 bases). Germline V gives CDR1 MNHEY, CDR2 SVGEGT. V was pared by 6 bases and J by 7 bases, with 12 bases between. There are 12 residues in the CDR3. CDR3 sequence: CASRTGFIEAFF. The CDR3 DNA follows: TGTGCCAGCAGGACAGGTTTCATTGAAGCTTTCTTT.